These 26 T cell receptor beta chains were sequenced from one sample in a study of blood T cell repertoires in COVID-19. Method: immunoSEQ multiplex PCR; TCRdb's copy keeps in-frame clones and lacks some. The top ten hold 4% of the sample, which has about 140,000 clones, 65% to 85% seen once. The specimen sequenced was peripheral blood. The receptors stem from an older woman with acute or convalescent COVID-19.

The chain employs TRBV7-2 and TRBJ2-5; 8 bases match TRBD2. After removal of 3 bases from V and 1 base from J, the junction contained 4 bases not matched to a gene. CDR1 SGHTA and CDR2 FQGNSA come from the germline V gene. The CDR3 runs 15 residues. The CDR3 DNA reads TGTGCCAGCAGCTTTCGGACTAGCCCCCAAGAGACCCAGTACTTC. Amino acid sequence: CASSFRTSPQETQYF.

The chain uses TRBV5-5 and TRBJ2-1; D gene unclear. The germline V and J ends were trimmed by 4 bases and 6 bases, with 14 bases remaining between them. The CDR3 consists of 14 residues. Germline CDR1 and CDR2: SGHKS and YYEKEE (reference sequence). The CDR3 DNA follows: TGTGCCAGCAGCCCCTACGACTTTGGCAATGAGCAGTTCTTC. The encoded protein is CASSPYDFGNEQFF.

The gene calls are TRBV7-9 and TRBJ2-3; 10 positions match TRBD2. Germline-derived CDR1 and CDR2 are SEHNR and FQNEAQ (reference sequence). The length of the CDR3 is 16 residues. V dropped 6 bases and J dropped 2; count of bases not matched to a gene: 8. DNA for the CDR3: TGTGCCAGCAGTACCGAGCGGGAGGGGGCCACAGATACGCAGTATTTT. Translation gives CASSTEREGATDTQYF.

Only a few counts were recorded for this clone. The chain employs TRBV27 and TRBJ1-1; D unclear. Between the trimmed V and J ends, which lost 8 bases and 5 bases, there was a span of 12 bases. The CDR3 length is 12 residues. Germline V CDR1 and CDR2: MNHEY, SMNVEV (reference sequence). CDR3 sequence (DNA): TGTGCCAGCTTCGCCCCCGGGACTGAAGCTTTCTTT. It translates to CASFAPGTEAFF.

V is TRBV6-5 and J is TRBJ2-7; 9 nucleotides line up with TRBD1. The germline V gene encodes CDR1 MNHEY and CDR2 SVGAGI. CDR3 size: 13 residues. After removal of 6 bases from V and 3 bases from J, the junction contained 3 bases not matched to a gene. The CDR3: CASRRGQGYEQYF. CDR3 DNA: TGTGCCAGCAGAAGGGGACAGGGCTACGAGCAGTACTTC.

The chain combines TRBV28 with TRBJ2-3; possibly TRBD2 for D (6 bases). Trimming took off 3 bases at V and 4 bases at J, with 8 bases between the two ends. CDR3 length: 13 residues. CDR1 is MDHEN and CDR2 is SYDVKM in the germline V gene. CDR3 sequence reads: CASSLRGADTQYF. Here the CDR3 DNA reads TGTGCCAGCAGTTTGCGGGGAGCAGATACGCAGTATTTT.

This clone was counted only a few times. V is TRBV6-2 or TRBV6-3 and J is TRBJ1-5; 7 nucleotides agree with TRBD1. The germline gives CDR1 MNHEY, CDR2 SVGEGT. The V and J ends lost 5 bases and 7 bases, in that order; junction bases with no gene match: 8. The CDR3 covers 14 residues. CDR3 sequence reads: CASSNRQGIQPQHF. DNA of the CDR3: TGTGCCAGCAGTAATAGACAGGGCATCCAGCCCCAGCATTTT.

This chain links TRBV2 with TRBJ2-7; 7 bases are a match to TRBD1. V was clipped by 5 bases and J by 9 bases; unmatched bases: 13. The CDR3 extends over 14 amino acids. Germline CDR1 reads SNHLY; CDR2 reads FYNNEI. CDR3 sequence (DNA): TGTGCCAGCAGTAGGGACAGTGGGGGCAGAGGGCAGTACTTC. Translation: CASSRDSGGRGQYF. Looking up the rest from reference TRBV2 and TRBJ2-7 gives the full variable domain: EPEVTQTPSHQVTQMGQEVILRCVPISNHLYFYWYRQILGQKVEFLVSFYNNEISEKSEIFDDQFSVERPDGSNFTLKIRSTKLEDSAMYFCASSRDSGGRGQYFGPGTRLTVT.

This sequence joins TRBV6-5 and TRBJ1-3; D remains ambiguous. V gave up 7 bases and J gave up 5 bases, with 12 bases separating them. The germline CDR1 and CDR2 sequences are MNHEY and SVGAGI. The length of the CDR3 is 13 residues. The CDR3 bases are TGTGCCAGCACCCCGCTCGGGAGAAACACCATATATTTT. Amino acid sequence: CASTPLGRNTIYF.

The CDR3 region is CASSVASSGSTGELFF. DNA for the CDR3: TGTGCCAGCAGCGTAGCTAGTAGCGGGAGCACCGGGGAGCTGTTTTTT. V and J are TRBV9 and TRBJ2-2; 9 bases match TRBD2. The germline gives CDR1 SGDLS, CDR2 YYNGEE. CDR3 size: 16 residues. Trimming at V came to 0 bases and at J to 4 bases, leaving 4 bases not matched to a gene.

The CDR3 nucleotides read TGTGCCAGTAGTTGGGCAGGGGTAACTGAAGCTTTCTTT. As protein: CASSWAGVTEAFF. The V gene is TRBV19, the J gene TRBJ1-1; weak D call: TRBD1 (6 bases). V was cut by 5 bases and J by 5 bases, with 12 bases left in between. The length of the CDR3 is 13 residues. Germline CDR1 is LNHDA and CDR2 is SQIVND (reference sequence). The whole variable domain, filled in from reference TRBV19 and TRBJ1-1, reads DGGITQSPKYLFRKEGQNVTLSCEQNLNHDAMYWYRQDPGQGLRLIYYSQIVNDFQKGDIAEGYSVSREKKESFPLTVTSAQKNPTAFYLCASSWAGVTEAFFGQGTRLTVV.

The chain employs TRBV6-5 and TRBJ1-1; D uncertain. Germline V gene data show CDR1 as MNHEY and CDR2 as SVGAGI. V gave up 3 bases and J gave up 7 bases, with 9 bases separating them. The CDR3 is 12 residues long. CDR3: CASSYGEDEAFF. The CDR3 bases are TGTGCCAGCAGTTATGGGGAGGATGAAGCTTTCTTT.

This sequence joins TRBV7-2 and TRBJ1-1; D is possibly TRBD1 (5 bases). The V end lost 1 base, the J end lost 2 bases, and 11 bases lay between the germline ends. This CDR3 has 15 amino acids. Per the germline V gene, CDR1 is SGHTA and CDR2 is FQGNSA. The CDR3 DNA reads as TGTGCCAGCAGCTTAGTCGCAGGGTTCAACACTGAAGCTTTCTTT. Encoded protein: CASSLVAGFNTEAFF.

The chain links TRBV19 to TRBJ1-1; D is ambiguous. The CDR3 is 13 amino acids. Germline V CDR1 and CDR2: LNHDA, SQIVND (reference sequence). V was pared by 5 bases and J by 7 bases, with 14 bases between. As DNA, the CDR3 is TGTGCCAGTAGTTGGGGAGGGAGTGGTGAAGCTTTCTTT. It yields the protein CASSWGGSGEAFF.

V usage is TRBV6-5 and J usage is TRBJ2-7, with a tentative D call TRBD2 (5 bases). The CDR3 totals 13 residues. Germline V gene data show CDR1 as MNHEY and CDR2 as SVGAGI. Trimming removed 6 bases from V and 2 bases from J, with 11 bases in between. The CDR3 spells CASSQSRAYEQYF. The CDR3 nucleotides read TGTGCCAGCAGCCAGTCGAGGGCCTACGAGCAGTACTTC.

The rearrangement links TRBV15 to TRBJ1-5, with no clear D. CDR3 length equals 16 residues. Germline assignment: CDR1 LNHNV and CDR2 YYDKDF (reference sequence). V was trimmed by 0 bases and J by 0 bases, leaving 9 bases between them. The CDR3 reads CATSRDPGYSNQPQHF. The CDR3 nucleotides read TGTGCCACCAGCAGAGATCCGGGGTATAGCAATCAGCCCCAGCATTTT.

The chain recombines TRBV7-9 with TRBJ1-2; 8 bases map to TRBD1. The CDR3 runs 14 residues. The trim removed 8 bases at V and 4 bases at J, leaving 9 bases unmatched. The germline gives CDR1 SEHNR, CDR2 FQNEAQ (reference sequence). This CDR3 is CASAATGAAYGYTF. The CDR3 nucleotides are TGTGCCAGCGCCGCGACAGGGGCTGCCTATGGCTACACCTTC.

The chain employs TRBV28 and TRBJ2-3; tentatively, D is TRBD1 (6 bases). V lost 5 bases, J lost 4 bases, and 19 bases lay in between. The germline V gene encodes CDR1 MDHEN and CDR2 SYDVKM. The CDR3 is 16 residues long. The CDR3 protein is CASSAITGIGADTQYF. The CDR3 DNA follows: TGTGCCAGCAGTGCTATCACAGGGATAGGGGCAGATACGCAGTATTTT.

The chain has TRBV27 and TRBJ2-3; TRBD1 is a possible D gene (5 bases). Germline assignment: CDR1 MNHEY and CDR2 SMNVEV (reference sequence). V was cut by 5 bases and J by 0 bases, with 15 bases left in between. This CDR3 region has 16 residues. Here the CDR3 DNA reads TGTGCCAGCAGTCCAGACAGCTACTTTAGCACAGATACGCAGTATTTT. This translates into CASSPDSYFSTDTQYF.

This rearrangement joins TRBV6-2 or TRBV6-3 to TRBJ1-1; 7 bases fit TRBD1. Losses at the gene ends were 4 bases for V and 5 bases for J; bases not matched to a gene: 4. Germline V gene lookup returns CDR1 MNHEY and CDR2 SVGEGT. The CDR3 loop spans 13 amino acids. The CDR3, as DNA: TGTGCCAGCAGTTTCCCAGGGGGGACTGAAGCTTTCTTT. Protein product: CASSFPGGTEAFF.

The chain joins TRBV25-1 to TRBJ2-6, with a possible D match to TRBD2 (8 bases). The CDR3 has 18 amino acids. Germline V lookup: CDR1 MGHDK, CDR2 SYGVNS. V was cut by 7 bases and J by 3 bases, with 22 bases left in between. The CDR3: CASTQTGFSGNGANVLTF. The DNA of the CDR3 is TGTGCCAGCACTCAGACAGGGTTTAGCGGGAATGGGGCCAACGTCCTGACTTTC.

This clone was picked up one time. This chain joins TRBV12-3 or TRBV12-4 and TRBJ2-3, with D possibly being TRBD1 (5 bases). Trimming left V 2 bases short and J 3 bases short, with 6 bases between. The length of the CDR3 is 13 residues. The DNA for the CDR3 is TGTGCCAGCAGTTTATACAGGACAGATACGCAGTATTTT. Protein sequence: CASSLYRTDTQYF.

The CDR3, as DNA: TGCAGCGTTGTTACAGGGGGTTATGGCTACACCTTC. Amino acid sequence: CSVVTGGYGYTF. The V call is TRBV29-1, the J call TRBJ1-2, with 8 bases lining up with TRBD1. The CDR3 sequence is 12 residues long. The V segment lost 4 bases and the J segment 5 bases; nucleotides outside the gene matches: 3. Germline V gene data show CDR1 as SQVTM and CDR2 as ANQGSEA. The complete variable domain, with remaining parts taken from reference TRBV29-1 and TRBJ1-2, reads SAVISQKPSRDICQRGTSLTIQCQVDSQVTMMFWYRQQPGQSLTLIATANQGSEATYESGFVIDKFPISRPNLTFSTLTVSNMSPEDSSIYLCSVVTGGYGYTFGSGTRLTVV.

The J gene is TRBJ1-6, the V gene TRBV5-8, with D possibly matching TRBD1 (6 bases). This CDR3 contains 15 residues. Germline CDR1 reads SGHTS; CDR2 reads YDEGEE. Deletions cut 0 bases from V and 5 bases from J, with 9 bases between. CDR3 in DNA: TGTGCCAGCAGCTTGGAAGGGGACAATAATTCACCCCTCCACTTT. Its translation: CASSLEGDNNSPLHF.

V is TRBV14 and J is TRBJ2-2; 15 bases are a match to TRBD2. CDR3 length: 18 residues. Germline CDR1 SGHDN, CDR2 FVKESK. With V trimmed by 0 bases and J by 4 bases, 3 bases remained unmatched. The chain's CDR3 is CASSQDRGLAGGTGELFF. The DNA of the CDR3 is TGTGCCAGCAGCCAAGACAGGGGACTAGCGGGAGGCACCGGGGAGCTGTTTTTT.

V and J are TRBV6-2 or TRBV6-3 and TRBJ1-1; D is uncertain. Germline V CDR1 and CDR2: MNHEY, SVGEGT. The CDR3 sequence is 16 residues long. Trimming took off 2 bases at V and 2 bases at J, with 15 bases between the two ends. The CDR3 loop reads CASSYGPGRANTEAFF. In nucleotides, the CDR3 is TGTGCCAGCAGTTACGGGCCCGGCAGAGCAAACACTGAAGCTTTCTTT.